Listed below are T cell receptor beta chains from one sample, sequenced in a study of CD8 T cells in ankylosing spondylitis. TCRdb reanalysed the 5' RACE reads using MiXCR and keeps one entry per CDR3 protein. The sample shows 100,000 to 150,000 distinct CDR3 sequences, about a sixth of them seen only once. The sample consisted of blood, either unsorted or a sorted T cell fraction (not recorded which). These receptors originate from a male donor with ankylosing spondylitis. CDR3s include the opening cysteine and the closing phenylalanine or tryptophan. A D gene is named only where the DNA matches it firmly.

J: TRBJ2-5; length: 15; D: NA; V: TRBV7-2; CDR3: CASRARGPFQETQYF
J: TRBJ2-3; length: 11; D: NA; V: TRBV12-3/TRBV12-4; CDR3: CASGSTDTQYF
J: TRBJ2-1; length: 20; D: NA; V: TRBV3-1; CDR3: CASSQVAPGLGGFLYNEQFF
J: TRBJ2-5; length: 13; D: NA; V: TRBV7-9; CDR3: CASSLHREETQYF
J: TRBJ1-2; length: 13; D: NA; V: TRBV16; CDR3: CASSATGPYGYTF
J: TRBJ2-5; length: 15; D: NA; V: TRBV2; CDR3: CASSEALASEETQYF
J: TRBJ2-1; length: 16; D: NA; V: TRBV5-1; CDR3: CASSLMDYRNPNEQFF
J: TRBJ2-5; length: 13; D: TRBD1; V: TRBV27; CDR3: CASSYRGQETQYF
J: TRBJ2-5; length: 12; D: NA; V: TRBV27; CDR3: CASSSPQETQYF
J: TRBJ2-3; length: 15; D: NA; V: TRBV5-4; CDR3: CATRLESGSTDTQYF
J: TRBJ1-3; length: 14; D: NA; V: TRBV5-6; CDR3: CASSVGWSGNTIYF
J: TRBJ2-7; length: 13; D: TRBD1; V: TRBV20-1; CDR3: CSARDSQGGEQYF
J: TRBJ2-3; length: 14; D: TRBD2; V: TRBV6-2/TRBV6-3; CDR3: CASESGTRTDTQYF
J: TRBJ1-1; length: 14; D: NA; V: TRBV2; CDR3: CASSEWRGNTEAFF
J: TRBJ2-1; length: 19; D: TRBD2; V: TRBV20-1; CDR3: CSARDLSGRDLAGEDEQFF
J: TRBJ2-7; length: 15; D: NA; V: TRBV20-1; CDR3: CSGGKRSLGSYEQYF
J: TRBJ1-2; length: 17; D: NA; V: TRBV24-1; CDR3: CATIHSTVGVSCNGYTF
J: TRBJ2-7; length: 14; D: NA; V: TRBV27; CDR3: CASSLGTYPYEQYF
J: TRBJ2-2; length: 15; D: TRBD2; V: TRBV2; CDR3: CASTWTSGSAGELFF
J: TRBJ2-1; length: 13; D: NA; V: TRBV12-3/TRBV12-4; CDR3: CASRTPAGNEQFF
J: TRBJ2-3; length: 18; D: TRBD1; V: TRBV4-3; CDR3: CASSQDLLGTGGTDTQYF
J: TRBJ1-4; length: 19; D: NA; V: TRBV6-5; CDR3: CASSYSFEKALGPNEKLFF
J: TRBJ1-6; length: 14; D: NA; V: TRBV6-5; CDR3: CASSYLVVGAPLHF
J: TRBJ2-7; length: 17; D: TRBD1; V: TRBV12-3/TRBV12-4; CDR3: CASSTPDRPPFEYEQYF
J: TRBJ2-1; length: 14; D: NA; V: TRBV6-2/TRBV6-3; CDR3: CASSLGSVYNEQFF
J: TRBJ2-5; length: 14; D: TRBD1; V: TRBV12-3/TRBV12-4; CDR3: CASSQRQGRVTQYF
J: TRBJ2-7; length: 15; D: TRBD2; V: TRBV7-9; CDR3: CASSSTSGGHYEQYF
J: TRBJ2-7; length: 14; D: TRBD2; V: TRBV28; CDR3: CASSLDGRAYEQYF
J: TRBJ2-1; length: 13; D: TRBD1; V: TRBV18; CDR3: CASSPKGAREQFF
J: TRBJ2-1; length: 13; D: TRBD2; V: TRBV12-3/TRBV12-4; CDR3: CASGTSGPNEQFF
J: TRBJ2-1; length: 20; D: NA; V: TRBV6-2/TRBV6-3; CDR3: CASSYWDSGPGTSSYNEQFF
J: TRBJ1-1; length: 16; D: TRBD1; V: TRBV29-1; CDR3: CSGTGGAGLMNTEAFF
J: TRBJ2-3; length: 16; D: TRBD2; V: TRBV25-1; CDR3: CASSEITSGYTDTQYF
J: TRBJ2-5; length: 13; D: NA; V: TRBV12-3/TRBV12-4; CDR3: CASSLRVAETQYF
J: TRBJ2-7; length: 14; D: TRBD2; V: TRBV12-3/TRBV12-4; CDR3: CASSPSGPSYEQYF
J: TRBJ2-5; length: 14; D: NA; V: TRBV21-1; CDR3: CASSKGGYQETQYF
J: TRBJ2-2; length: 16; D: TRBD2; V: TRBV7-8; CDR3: CASSLAAGTNTGELFF
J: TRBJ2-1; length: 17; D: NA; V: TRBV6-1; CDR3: CASSNPTAGALGNEQFF
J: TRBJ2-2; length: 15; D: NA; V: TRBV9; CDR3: CASSAGGGRTGELFF
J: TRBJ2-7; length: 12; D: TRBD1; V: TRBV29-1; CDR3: CSVETGFYEQYF
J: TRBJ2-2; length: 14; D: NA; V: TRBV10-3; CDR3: CAIRGDGDTGELFF
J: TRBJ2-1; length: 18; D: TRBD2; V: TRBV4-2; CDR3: CASSQGIGTSGRPAEQFF
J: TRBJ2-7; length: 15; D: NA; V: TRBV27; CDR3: CASSSRAAGGYEQYF
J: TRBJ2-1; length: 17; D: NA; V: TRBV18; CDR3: CASSPKRALSSYNEQFF
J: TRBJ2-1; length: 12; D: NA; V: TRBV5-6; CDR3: CASSFGDNEQFF
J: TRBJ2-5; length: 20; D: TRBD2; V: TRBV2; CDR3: CASRPTTGLAGVYGQETQYF
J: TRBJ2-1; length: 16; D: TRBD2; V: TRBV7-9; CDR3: CASSLSSGGPSDEQFF
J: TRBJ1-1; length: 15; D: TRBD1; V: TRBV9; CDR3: CASSPWDRGNTEAFF
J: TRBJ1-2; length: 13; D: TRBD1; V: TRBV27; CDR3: CASSVGQGYGYTF
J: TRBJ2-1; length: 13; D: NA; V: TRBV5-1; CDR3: CASSLDPPNEQFF
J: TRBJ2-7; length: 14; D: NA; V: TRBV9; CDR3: CASSVGGTRYEQYF
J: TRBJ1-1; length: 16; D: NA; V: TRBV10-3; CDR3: CAISSEGGGMNTEAFF
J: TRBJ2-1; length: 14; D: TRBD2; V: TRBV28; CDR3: CASSNGEGYNEQFF
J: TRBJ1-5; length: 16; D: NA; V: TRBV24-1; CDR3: CATSDGSRAFNQPQHF
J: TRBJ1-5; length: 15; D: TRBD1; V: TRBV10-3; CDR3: CAISDRTGGNQPQHF
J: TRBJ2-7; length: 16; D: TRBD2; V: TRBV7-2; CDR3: CASSFGTSGSSYEQYF
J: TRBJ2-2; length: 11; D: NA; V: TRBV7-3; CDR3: CASSLSGELFF
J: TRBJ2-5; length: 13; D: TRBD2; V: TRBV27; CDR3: CATISGTQETQYF
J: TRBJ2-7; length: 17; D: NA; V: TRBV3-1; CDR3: CASTSTGLGASSGEQYF
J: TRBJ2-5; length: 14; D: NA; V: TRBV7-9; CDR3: CASSLVLAGETQYF